What follows are 12 T cell receptor beta chains derived from one specimen sequenced in a study of blood T cell repertoires in COVID-19 (TCRdb year 2020). Library preparation used the immunoSEQ multiplex PCR assay. TCRdb's version of the immuneACCESS table is confined to in-frame rearrangements and falls short of the full clone set. An unresolved V gene accounts for under half of the shortfall where checked; the remainder is of unknown origin. The sample table contains about 140,000 clones; only one count was recorded for approximately 92% of them. Less than 4% of the sample lies in the top ten. Specimen: peripheral blood. These receptors all come from a woman between 55 and 75 years old with active COVID-19.

The J gene is TRBJ2-1, the V gene TRBV19; D gene uncertain. The V gene lost 6 bases and the J gene lost 0 bases, with 18 bases spanning the gap. Germline CDR1 reads LNHDA; CDR2 reads SQIVND (reference sequence). The CDR3 contains 17 residues. CDR3 coding DNA: TGTGCCAGTAGCTACTTATCCCGATCCGGCTCCTACAATGAGCAGTTCTTC. Protein: CASSYLSRSGSYNEQFF.

The J gene is TRBJ2-1, the V gene TRBV7-9; D perhaps matches TRBD1 (6 bases). Deletions cut 5 bases from V and 9 bases from J, with 14 bases between. The CDR3 is made up of 13 amino acids. Looked up from germline, CDR1 is SEHNR and CDR2 is FQNEAQ (reference sequence). The CDR3 DNA reads as TGTGCCAGCAGCGCGAACGACAGGATTGAGCAGTTCTTC. This sequence encodes CASSANDRIEQFF.

The chain recombines TRBV6-6 with TRBJ1-5; TRBD1 matches at 8 bases. Germline V gene lookup returns CDR1 MNHNY and CDR2 SVGAGI (reference sequence). Germline trimming cut 5 bases from V and 2 bases from J; bases unmatched to any gene: 5. There are 15 residues in the CDR3. This chain's CDR3 is CASSQGAFGNQPQHF. The DNA of the CDR3 is TGTGCCAGCAGTCAGGGGGCTTTCGGCAATCAGCCCCAGCATTTT.

This chain links TRBV11-2 with TRBJ1-1; 8 nucleotides agree with TRBD1. After removal of 1 base from V and 10 bases from J, the junction contained 11 bases not matched to a gene. The length of the CDR3 is 15 residues. The germline V gene has CDR1 SGHAT and CDR2 FQNNGV. The chain's CDR3 is CASSLGQGRRFGAFF. As DNA, the CDR3 is TGTGCCAGCAGCTTAGGACAGGGGAGGAGGTTTGGAGCTTTCTTT.

The table lists this clone with many counts. The V call is TRBV7-2, the J call TRBJ2-7; weak D call: TRBD1 (6 bases). CDR3 length: 16 residues. V was clipped by 4 bases and J by 3 bases, with 19 bases between them. CDR1 and CDR2 from the germline V gene are SGHTA and FQGNSA. The CDR3 protein is CASSSHHRDGNYEQYF. The CDR3 DNA reads as TGTGCCAGCAGCTCCCACCACAGGGATGGAAACTACGAGCAGTACTTC.

This sequence joins TRBV11-3 and TRBJ2-2, with a possible D match to TRBD1 (6 bases). V dropped 5 bases and J dropped 7 bases, with 11 bases sitting between them. The CDR3 spans 13 residues. Germline V lookup: CDR1 SGHNT, CDR2 YENEEA. CDR3 in DNA: TGTGCCAGCAGCCAAGAAGGGGGCGGGGAGCTGTTTTTT. It is translated as CASSQEGGGELFF.

This clone was counted once. The chain uses TRBV7-3 and TRBJ2-2, with D maybe TRBD1 (5 bases). Germline CDR1 and CDR2: SGHTA and FQGTGA. V lost 2 bases and J lost 2, with 15 bases in between. This CDR3 spans 17 amino acids. CDR3 amino acids: CASSLLGVVINTGELFF. The CDR3, as DNA: TGTGCCAGCAGCTTATTAGGGGTAGTCATCAACACCGGGGAGCTGTTTTTT.

The V gene is TRBV21-1, the J gene TRBJ2-5; TRBD1 reflects the table's D call only, with no check against the DNA. TRBV21-1 is assigned pseudogene status. This CDR3 has 16 residues. The CDR3 bases are TGTGCCAGCAGTGGGGGGCCCGGACAGGGGCAAGAGACCCAGTACTTC. Its protein is CASSGGPGQGQETQYF.

The chain employs TRBV7-2 and TRBJ1-2; 8 nucleotides match TRBD1. The germline V gene has CDR1 SGHTA and CDR2 FQGNSA. The CDR3 length is 17 residues. Trimming cost V 6 bases and J 2 bases; bases outside gene matches: 14. The CDR3 sequence is CASRREAGGYRNYGYTF. CDR3 sequence (DNA): TGTGCCAGCAGGCGTGAAGCAGGGGGCTACCGAAACTATGGCTACACCTTC.

The J gene is TRBJ2-3, the V gene TRBV19, with a possible D match to TRBD2 (5 bases). V was shortened by 3 bases and J by 0 bases, with 10 bases between the two germline ends. CDR1 is LNHDA and CDR2 is SQIVND in the germline V gene (reference sequence). The CDR3 has 15 amino acids. The CDR3 DNA follows: TGTGCCAGTAGTATCGGCGGGTCTAGCACAGATACGCAGTATTTT. Protein: CASSIGGSSTDTQYF.

This clone has only one observation. The J gene is TRBJ2-7, the V gene TRBV11-3; a weak D match, TRBD2 (6 bases). The CDR3 runs 17 residues. The V gene's germline CDR1 is SGHNT and CDR2 YENEEA. Deletions cut 4 bases from V and 1 base from J, with 20 bases between. CDR3 nucleotide sequence: TGTGCCAGCAGCTGGGCTACGGGACTTTTCACGTCCTACGAGCAGTACTTC. It translates to CASSWATGLFTSYEQYF.

This chain links TRBV28 with TRBJ2-7; TRBD1 aligns across 7 bases. CDR3 size: 12 residues. Per germline, CDR1 MDHEN and CDR2 SYDVKM. J was trimmed by 3 bases and V by 6 bases; bases with no gene match: 2. CDR3 sequence reads: CASRGQLYEQYF. CDR3 bases: TGTGCCAGCAGGGGACAGCTCTACGAGCAGTACTTC.